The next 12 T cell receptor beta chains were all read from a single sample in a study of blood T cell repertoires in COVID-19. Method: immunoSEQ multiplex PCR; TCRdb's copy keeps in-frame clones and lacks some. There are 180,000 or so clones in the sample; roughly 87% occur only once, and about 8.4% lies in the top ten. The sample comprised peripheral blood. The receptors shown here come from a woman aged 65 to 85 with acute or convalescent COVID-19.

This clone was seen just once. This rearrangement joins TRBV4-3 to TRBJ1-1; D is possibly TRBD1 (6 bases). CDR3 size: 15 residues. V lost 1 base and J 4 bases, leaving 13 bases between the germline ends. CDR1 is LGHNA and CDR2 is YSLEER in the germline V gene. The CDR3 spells CASSQGFGGATEAFF. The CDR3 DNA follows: TGCGCCAGCAGCCAAGGATTCGGGGGGGCCACTGAAGCTTTCTTT.

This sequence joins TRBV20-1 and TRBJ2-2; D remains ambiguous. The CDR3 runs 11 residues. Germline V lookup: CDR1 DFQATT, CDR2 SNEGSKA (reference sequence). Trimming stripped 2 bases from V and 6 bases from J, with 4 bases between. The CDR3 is CSARQAGELFF. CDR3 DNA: TGCAGTGCTAGACAGGCCGGGGAGCTGTTTTTT.

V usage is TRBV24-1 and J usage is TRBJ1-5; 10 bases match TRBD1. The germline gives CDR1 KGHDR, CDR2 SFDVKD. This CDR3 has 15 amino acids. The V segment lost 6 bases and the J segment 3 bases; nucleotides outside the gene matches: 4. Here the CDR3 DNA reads TGTGCCACCAGTCTGGGACAGGGGTTCAATCAGCCCCAGCATTTT. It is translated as CATSLGQGFNQPQHF.

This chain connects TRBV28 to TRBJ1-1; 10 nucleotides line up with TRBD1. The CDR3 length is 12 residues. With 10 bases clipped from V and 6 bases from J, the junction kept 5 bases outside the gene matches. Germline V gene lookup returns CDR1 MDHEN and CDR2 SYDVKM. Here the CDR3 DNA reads TGTGCCACCAAGGACAGGGGGTCTGAAGCTTTCTTT. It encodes CATKDRGSEAFF.

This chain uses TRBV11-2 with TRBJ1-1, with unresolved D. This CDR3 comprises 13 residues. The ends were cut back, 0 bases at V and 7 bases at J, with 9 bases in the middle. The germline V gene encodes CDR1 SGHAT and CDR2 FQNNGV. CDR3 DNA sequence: TGTGCCAGCAGCTTAGATCTTGCAGTTGAAGCTTTCTTT. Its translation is CASSLDLAVEAFF. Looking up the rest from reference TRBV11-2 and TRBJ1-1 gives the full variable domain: EAGVAQSPRYKIIEKRQSVAFWCNPISGHATLYWYQQILGQGPKLLIQFQNNGVVDDSQLPKDRFSAERLKGVDSTLKIQPAKLEDSAVYLCASSLDLAVEAFFGQGTRLTVV.

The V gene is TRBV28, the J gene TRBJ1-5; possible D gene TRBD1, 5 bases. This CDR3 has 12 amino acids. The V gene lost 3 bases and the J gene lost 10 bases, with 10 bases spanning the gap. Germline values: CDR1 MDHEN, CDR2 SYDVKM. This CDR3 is CASSFRQSPQHF. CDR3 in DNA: TGTGCCAGCAGTTTCCGACAGAGCCCCCAGCATTTT.

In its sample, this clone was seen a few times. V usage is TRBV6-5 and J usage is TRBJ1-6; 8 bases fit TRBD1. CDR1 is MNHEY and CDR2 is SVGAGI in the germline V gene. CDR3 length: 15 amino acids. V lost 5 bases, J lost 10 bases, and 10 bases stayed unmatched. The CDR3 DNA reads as TGTGCCAGCAGTCCAGGACAGGGAGGGAAGTCACCCCTCCACTTT. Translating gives CASSPGQGGKSPLHF.

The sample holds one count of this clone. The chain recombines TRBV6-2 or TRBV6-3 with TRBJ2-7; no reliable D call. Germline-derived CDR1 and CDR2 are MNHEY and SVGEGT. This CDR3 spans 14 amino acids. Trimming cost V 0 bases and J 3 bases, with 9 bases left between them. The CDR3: CASSYSLQVYEQYF. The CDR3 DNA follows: TGTGCCAGCAGTTACTCGTTACAAGTCTACGAGCAGTACTTC.

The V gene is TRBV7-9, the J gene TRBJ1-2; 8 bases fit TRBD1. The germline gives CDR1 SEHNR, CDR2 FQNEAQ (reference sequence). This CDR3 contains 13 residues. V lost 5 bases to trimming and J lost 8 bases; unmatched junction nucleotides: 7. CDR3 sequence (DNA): TGTGCCAGCAGCATTGGGACAGGCGGCGGCTACACCTTC. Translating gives CASSIGTGGGYTF.

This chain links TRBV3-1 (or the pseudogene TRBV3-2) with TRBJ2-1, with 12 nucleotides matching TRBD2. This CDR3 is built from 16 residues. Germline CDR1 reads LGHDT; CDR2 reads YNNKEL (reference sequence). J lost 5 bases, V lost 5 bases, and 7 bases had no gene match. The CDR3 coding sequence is TGTGCCAGCAGCTCTCGACTAGCGGGAGAGGACAATGAGCAGTTCTTC. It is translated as CASSSRLAGEDNEQFF.

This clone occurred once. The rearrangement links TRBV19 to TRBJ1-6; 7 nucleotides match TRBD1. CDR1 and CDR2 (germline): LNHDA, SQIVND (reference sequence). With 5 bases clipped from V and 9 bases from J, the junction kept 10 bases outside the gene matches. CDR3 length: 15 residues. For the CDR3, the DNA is TGTGCCAGTAGTTGGGCTCAGGGGGATATTTCACCCCTCCACTTT. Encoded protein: CASSWAQGDISPLHF.

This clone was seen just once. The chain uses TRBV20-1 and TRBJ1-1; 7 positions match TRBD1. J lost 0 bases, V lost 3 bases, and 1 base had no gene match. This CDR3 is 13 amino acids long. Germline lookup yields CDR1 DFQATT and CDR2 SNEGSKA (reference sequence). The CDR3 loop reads CSASDRVNTEAFF. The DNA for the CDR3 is TGCAGTGCTAGTGACAGGGTGAACACTGAAGCTTTCTTT.